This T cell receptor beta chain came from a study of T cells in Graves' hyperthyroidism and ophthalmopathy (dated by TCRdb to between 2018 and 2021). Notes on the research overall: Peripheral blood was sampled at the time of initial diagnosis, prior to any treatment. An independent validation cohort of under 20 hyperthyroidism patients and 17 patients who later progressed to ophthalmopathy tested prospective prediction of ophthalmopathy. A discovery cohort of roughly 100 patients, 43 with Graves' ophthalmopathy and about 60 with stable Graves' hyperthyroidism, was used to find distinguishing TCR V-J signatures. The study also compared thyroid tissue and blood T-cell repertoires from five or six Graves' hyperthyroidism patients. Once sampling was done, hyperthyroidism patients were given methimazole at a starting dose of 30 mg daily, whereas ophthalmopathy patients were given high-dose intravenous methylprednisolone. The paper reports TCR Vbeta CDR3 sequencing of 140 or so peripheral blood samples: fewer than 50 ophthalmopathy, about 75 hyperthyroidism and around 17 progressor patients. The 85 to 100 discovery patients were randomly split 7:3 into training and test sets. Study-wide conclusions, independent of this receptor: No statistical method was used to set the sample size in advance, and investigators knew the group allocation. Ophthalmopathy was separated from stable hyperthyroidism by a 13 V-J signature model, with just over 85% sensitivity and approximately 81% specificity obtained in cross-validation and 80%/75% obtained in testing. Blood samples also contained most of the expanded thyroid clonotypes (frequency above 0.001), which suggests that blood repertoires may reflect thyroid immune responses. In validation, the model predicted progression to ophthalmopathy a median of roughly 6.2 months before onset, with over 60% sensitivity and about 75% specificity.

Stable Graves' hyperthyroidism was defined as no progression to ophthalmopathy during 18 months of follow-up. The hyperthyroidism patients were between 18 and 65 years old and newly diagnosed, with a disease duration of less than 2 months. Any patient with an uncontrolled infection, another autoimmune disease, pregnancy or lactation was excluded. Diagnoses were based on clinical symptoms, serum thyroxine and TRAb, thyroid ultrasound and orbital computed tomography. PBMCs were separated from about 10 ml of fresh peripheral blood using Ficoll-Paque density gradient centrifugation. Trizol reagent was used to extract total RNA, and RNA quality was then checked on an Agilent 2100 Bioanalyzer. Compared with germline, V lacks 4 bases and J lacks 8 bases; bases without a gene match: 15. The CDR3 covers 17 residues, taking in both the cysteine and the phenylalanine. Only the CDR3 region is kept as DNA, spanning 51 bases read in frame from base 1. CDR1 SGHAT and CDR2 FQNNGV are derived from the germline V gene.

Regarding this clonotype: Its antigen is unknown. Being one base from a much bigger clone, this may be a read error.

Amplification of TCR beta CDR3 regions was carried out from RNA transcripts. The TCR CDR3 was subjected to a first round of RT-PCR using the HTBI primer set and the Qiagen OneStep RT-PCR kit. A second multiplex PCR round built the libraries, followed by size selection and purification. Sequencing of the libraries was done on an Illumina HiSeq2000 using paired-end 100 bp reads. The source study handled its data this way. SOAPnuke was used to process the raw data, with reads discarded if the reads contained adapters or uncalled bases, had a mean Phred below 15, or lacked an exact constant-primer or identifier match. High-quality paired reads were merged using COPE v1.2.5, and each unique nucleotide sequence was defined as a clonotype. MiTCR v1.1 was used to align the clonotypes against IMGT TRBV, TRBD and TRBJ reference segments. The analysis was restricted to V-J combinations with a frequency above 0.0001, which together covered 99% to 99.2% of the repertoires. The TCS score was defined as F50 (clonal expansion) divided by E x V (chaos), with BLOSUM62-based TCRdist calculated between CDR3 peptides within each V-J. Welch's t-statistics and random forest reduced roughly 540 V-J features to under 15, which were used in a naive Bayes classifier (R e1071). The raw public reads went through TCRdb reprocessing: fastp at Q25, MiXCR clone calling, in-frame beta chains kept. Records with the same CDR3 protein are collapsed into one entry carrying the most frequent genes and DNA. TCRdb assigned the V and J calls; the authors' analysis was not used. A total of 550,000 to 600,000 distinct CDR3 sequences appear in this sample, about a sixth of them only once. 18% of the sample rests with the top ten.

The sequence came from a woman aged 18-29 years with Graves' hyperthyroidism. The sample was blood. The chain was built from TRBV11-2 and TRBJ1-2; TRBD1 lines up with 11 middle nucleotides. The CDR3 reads CASSSYGTGGMIWGYTF. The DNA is TGTGCCAGCAGCTCGTACGGGACAGGGGGAATGATTTGGGGCTACACCTTC.